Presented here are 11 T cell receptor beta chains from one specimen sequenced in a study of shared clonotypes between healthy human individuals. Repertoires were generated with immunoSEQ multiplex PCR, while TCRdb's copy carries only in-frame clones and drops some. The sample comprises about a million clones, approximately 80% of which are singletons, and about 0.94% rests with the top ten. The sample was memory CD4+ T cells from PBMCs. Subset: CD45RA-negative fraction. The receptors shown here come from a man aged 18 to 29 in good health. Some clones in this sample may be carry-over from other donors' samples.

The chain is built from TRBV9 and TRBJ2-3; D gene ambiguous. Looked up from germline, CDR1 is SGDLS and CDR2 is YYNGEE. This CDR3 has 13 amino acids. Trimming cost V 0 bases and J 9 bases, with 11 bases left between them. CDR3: CASSVEGRGTQYF. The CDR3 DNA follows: TGTGCCAGCAGCGTAGAAGGCCGAGGCACGCAGTATTTT.

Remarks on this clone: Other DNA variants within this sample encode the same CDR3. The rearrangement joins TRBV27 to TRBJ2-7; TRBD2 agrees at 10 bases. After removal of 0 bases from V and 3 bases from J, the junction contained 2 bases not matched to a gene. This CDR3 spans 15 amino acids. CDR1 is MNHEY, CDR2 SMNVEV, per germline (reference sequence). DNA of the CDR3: TGTGCCAGCAGTTTATCCCTAGCGGGAGTCTACGAGCAGTACTTC. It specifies CASSLSLAGVYEQYF.

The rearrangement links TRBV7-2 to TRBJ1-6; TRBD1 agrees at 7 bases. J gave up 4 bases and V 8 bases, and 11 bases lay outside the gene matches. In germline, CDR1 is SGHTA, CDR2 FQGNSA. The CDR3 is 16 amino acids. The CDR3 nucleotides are TGTGCCAGCTCCTCAAAGGGGGCAGGATATAATTCACCCCTCCACTTT. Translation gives CASSSKGAGYNSPLHF.

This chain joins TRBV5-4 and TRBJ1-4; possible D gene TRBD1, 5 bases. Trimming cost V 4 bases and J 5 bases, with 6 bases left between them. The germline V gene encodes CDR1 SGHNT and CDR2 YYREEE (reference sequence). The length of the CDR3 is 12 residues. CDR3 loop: CASSQGNEKLFF. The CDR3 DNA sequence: TGTGCCAGCAGCCAGGGAAATGAAAAACTGTTTTTT.

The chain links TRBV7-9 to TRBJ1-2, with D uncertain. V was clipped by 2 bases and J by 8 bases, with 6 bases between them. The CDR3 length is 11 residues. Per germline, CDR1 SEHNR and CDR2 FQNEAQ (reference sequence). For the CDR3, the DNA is TGTGCCAGCAGCTTAAAAGGCGGCTACACCTTC. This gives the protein CASSLKGGYTF.

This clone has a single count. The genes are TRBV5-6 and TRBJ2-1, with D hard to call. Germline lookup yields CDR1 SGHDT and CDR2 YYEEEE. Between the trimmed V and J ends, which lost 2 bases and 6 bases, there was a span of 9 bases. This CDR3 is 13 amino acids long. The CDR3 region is CASSLYTVNEQFF. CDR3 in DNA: TGTGCCAGCAGCTTATATACGGTCAATGAGCAGTTCTTC.

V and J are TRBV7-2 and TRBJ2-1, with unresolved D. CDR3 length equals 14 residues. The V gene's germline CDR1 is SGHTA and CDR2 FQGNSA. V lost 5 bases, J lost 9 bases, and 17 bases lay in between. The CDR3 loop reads CASSQSVGVTEQFF. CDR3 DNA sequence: TGTGCCAGCAGCCAGTCTGTTGGGGTAACTGAGCAGTTCTTC.

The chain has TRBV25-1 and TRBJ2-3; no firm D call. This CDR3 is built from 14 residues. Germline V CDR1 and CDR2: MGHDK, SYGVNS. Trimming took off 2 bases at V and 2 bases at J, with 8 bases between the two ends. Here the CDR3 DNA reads TGTGCCAGCAGTGAAGGCCAGCCCACAGATACGCAGTATTTT. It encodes CASSEGQPTDTQYF. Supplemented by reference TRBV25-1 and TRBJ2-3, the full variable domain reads EADIYQTPRYLVIGTGKKITLECSQTMGHDKMYWYQQDPGMELHLIHYSYGVNSTEKGDLSSESTVSRIRTEHFPLTLESARPSHTSQYLCASSEGQPTDTQYFGPGTRLTVL.

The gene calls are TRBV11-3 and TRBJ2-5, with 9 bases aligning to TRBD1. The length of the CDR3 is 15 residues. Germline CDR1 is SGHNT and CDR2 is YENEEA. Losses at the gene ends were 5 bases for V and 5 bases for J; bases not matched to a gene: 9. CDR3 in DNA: TGTGCCAGCAGCACCCGGACAGGGGCAGTGGAGACCCAGTACTTC. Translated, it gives CASSTRTGAVETQYF.

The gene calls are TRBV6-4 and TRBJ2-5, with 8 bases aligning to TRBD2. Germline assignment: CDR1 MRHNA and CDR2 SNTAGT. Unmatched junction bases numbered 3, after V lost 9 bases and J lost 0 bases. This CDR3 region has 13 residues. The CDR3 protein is CARSGGDQETQYF. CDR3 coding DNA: TGTGCCAGGTCGGGGGGGGACCAAGAGACCCAGTACTTC.

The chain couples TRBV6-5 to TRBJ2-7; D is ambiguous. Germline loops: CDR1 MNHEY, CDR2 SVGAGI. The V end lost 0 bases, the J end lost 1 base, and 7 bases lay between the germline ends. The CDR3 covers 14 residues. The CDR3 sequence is CASSYSSWSYEQYF. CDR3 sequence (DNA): TGTGCCAGCAGTTACTCGAGTTGGTCCTACGAGCAGTACTTC.